This is a list of T cell receptor beta chains from one sample in a study of blood T cell repertoires in COVID-19. The repertoire was sequenced with immunoSEQ multiplex PCR; TCRdb's copy has only in-frame clones and lacks some. The sample yields some 260,000 clones, around 80% seen once. The specimen was PBMCs or T cells enriched from blood (not recorded which). The receptors originated from a man aged 25 to 45 with acute COVID-19. Each CDR3 is given with its conserved first and last residue. The order of the fields is D gene, J gene, V gene, clone size, CDR3 protein, CDR3 DNA. D genes are given only for firm matches. The listing skips clone size in some rows; elsewhere it reads once, few, many or a size class.

D gene: -
J gene: TRBJ2-1
V gene: TRBV6-4
clone size: once
CDR3 protein: CASSDSTAGNEQFF
CDR3 DNA: TGTGCCAGCAGTGACTCGACGGCGGGCAATGAGCAGTTCTTC

D gene: TRBD2
J gene: TRBJ2-5
V gene: TRBV11-3
clone size: -
CDR3 protein: CASTRAGGGMTQYF
CDR3 DNA: TGTGCCAGCACTCGAGCAGGCGGGGGAATGACCCAGTACTTC

D gene: TRBD2
J gene: TRBJ2-1
V gene: TRBV2
clone size: -
CDR3 protein: CASSENLAGGNEQFF
CDR3 DNA: TGTGCCAGCAGTGAAAATCTAGCGGGGGGAAATGAGCAGTTCTTC

D gene: -
J gene: TRBJ2-1
V gene: TRBV5-8
clone size: few
CDR3 protein: CASSLAGSSYNEQFF
CDR3 DNA: TGTGCCAGCAGCTTGGCCGGGAGCTCCTACAATGAGCAGTTCTTC

D gene: -
J gene: TRBJ1-2
V gene: TRBV7-2
clone size: -
CDR3 protein: CASSLDRSNYGYTF
CDR3 DNA: TGTGCCAGCAGCCTAGACAGATCTAACTATGGCTACACCTTC

D gene: -
J gene: TRBJ2-2
V gene: TRBV7-9
clone size: -
CDR3 protein: CASSSRGRAFPVELFF
CDR3 DNA: TGTGCCAGCAGCTCCAGAGGTAGAGCCTTCCCGGTGGAGCTGTTTTTT

D gene: -
J gene: TRBJ2-1
V gene: TRBV28
clone size: -
CDR3 protein: CASSPQGKQFF
CDR3 DNA: TGTGCCAGCAGTCCACAGGGTAAGCAGTTCTTC

D gene: TRBD2
J gene: TRBJ2-3
V gene: TRBV2
clone size: -
CDR3 protein: CARGGSGADTQYF
CDR3 DNA: TGTGCCAGGGGGGGTAGCGGGGCAGATACGCAGTATTTT

D gene: -
J gene: TRBJ2-2
V gene: TRBV10-2
clone size: few
CDR3 protein: CASSATGFGELFF
CDR3 DNA: TGCGCCAGCAGTGCGACAGGATTCGGGGAGCTGTTTTTT

D gene: -
J gene: TRBJ2-2
V gene: TRBV5-1
clone size: -
CDR3 protein: CASSLPTFRDTSGELFF
CDR3 DNA: TGCGCCAGCAGCTTACCGACCTTCCGGGACACCTCCGGGGAGCTGTTTTTT

D gene: -
J gene: TRBJ2-5
V gene: TRBV25-1
clone size: -
CDR3 protein: CASSERLGHPQETQYF
CDR3 DNA: TGTGCCAGCAGTGAACGATTGGGACATCCGCAAGAGACCCAGTACTTC